The present T cell receptor (beta chain) was sequenced within a study of CD8 T cells in Susac syndrome. Concerning this clonotype itself: Antigen: not known.

Study-level results: In total CD8+ repertoires, roughly 16 Susac-specific public clones were found, and CD8+ TEMRA repertoires had about 5. Clonal expansion involving Susac CD8+ cells peaked in TEMRA cells and active patients.

The RNA input was roughly 0.45 to 1 ug, and it was reverse transcribed with random hexamers. Amplification of TCR beta CDR3 used immunoSEQ multiplex PCR across 54 Vbeta and 13 Jbeta. TCRdb re-called the immunoSEQ multiplex PCR reads through MiXCR, storing one row per CDR3 protein. The sample yields about 120,000 distinct CDR3 sequences, around 94% seen once. Germline V lookup: CDR1 MNHEY, CDR2 SMNVEV (reference sequence). The V gene end was trimmed by 8 bases and the J gene end by 6 bases; junction bases not matched to a gene: 9. The CDR3 loop spans 14 amino acids. The chain joins TRBV27 to TRBJ2-2, with TRBD1 matching 7 bases. The sequence derives from a human donor with Susac syndrome. The source material was CD8+ T cells from PBMCs. In nucleotides, the CDR3 is TGTGCCAGCGGCCACTACAGGGGTTCCGGGGAGCTGTTTTTT. This encodes CASGHYRGSGELFF.